This record covers a single T cell receptor beta chain. The sample belongs to a study of Tregs in tolerant kidney transplant recipients. Unstimulated Tregs (CD4+CD25+CD127-) and CD4+CD25- non-Tregs were sorted from PBMCs. The germline V gene encodes CDR1 SGDLS and CDR2 YYNGEE. The germline V and J ends were trimmed by 0 bases and 5 bases, with 15 bases remaining between them. The CDR3 is 16 residues long. The assay was immunoSEQ multiplex PCR, and TCRdb's table has in-frame clones only and misses some. The sample consists of roughly 66,000 clones, over 85% of them appearing once. This receptor was taken from a human donor who received a combined kidney and bone marrow transplant. The sample consisted of CD8+ T cells from blood, taken before the transplant. This sequence joins TRBV9 and TRBJ2-1, with D possibly matching TRBD2 (6 bases). This CDR3 is CASSVGGGSVNNEQFF. The CDR3 bases are TGTGCCAGCAGCGTAGGTGGAGGGAGCGTAAACAATGAGCAGTTCTTC.